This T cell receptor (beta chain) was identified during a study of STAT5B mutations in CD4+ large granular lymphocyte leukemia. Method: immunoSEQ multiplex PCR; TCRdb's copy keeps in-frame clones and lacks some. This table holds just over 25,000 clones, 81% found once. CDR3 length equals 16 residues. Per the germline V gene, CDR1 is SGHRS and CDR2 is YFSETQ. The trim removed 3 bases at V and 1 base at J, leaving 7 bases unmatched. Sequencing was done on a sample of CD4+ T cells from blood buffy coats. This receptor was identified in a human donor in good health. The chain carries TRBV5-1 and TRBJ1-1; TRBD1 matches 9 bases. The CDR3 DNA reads TGCGCCAGCAGCTCAGGGACAGGGACGTCGAACACTGAAGCTTTCTTT. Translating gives CASSSGTGTSNTEAFF.